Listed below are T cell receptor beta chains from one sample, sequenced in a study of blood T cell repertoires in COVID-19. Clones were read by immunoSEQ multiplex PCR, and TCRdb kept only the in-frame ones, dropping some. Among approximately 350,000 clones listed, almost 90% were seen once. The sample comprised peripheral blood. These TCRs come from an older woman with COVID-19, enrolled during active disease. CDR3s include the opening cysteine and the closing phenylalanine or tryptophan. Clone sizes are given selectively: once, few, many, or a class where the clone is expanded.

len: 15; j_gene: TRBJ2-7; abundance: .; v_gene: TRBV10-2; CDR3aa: CASSWGQGLAGEQYF
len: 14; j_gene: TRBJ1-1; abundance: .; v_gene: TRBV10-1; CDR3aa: CASNQGQGGTEAFF
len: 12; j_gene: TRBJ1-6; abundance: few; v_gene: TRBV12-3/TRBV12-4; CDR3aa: CASSLDSSPLHF
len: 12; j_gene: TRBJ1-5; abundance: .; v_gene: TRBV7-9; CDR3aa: CASSFGREPQHF
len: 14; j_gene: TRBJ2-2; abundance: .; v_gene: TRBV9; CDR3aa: CASSDRTNTGELFF
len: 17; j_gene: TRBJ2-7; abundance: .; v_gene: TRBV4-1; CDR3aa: CASSQDRTSGATYEQYF
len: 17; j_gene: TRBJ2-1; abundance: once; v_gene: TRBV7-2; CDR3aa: CASSLDGPTVPGNEQFF
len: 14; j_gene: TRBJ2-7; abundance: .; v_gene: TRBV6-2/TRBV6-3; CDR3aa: CASSYFRWANEQYF
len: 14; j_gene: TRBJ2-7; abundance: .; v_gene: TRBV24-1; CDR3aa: CATSDRRGSDEQYF
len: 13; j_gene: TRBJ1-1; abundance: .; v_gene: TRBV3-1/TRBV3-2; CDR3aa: CASSQYQQAEAFF
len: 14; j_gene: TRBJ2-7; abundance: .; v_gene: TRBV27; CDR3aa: CASSHLSRTAKQYF
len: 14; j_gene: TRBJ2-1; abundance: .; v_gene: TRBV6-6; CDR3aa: CASTQPDRGNEQFF
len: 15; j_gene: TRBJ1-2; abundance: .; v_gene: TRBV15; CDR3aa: CATSTGTGSYYGYTF
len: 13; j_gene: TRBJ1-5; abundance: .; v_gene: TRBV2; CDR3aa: CASSGTGNQPQHF
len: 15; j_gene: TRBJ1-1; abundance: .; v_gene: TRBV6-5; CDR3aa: CASRGRVSGSDEAFF
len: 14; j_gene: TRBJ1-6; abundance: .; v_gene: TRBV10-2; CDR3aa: CASSDYRGYSPLHF
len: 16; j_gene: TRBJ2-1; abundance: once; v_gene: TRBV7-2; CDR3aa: CASSLLAGGNSGEQFF
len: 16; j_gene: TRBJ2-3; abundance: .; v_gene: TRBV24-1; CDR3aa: CATSDLRQGGTDTQYF
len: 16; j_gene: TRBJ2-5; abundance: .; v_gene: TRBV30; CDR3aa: CAWSPWRGWGQETQYF
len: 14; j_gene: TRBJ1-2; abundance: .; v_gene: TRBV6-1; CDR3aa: CASSDRQGNYGYTF
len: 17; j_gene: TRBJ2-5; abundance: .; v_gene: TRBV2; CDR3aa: CASSLTGTPFTQETQYF
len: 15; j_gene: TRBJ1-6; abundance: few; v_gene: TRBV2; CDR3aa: CASSEAESNRSPLHF
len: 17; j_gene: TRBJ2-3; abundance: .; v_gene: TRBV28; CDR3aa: CASSPDGRGPVADTQYF
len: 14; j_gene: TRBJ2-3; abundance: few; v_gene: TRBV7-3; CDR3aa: CASSLFAVTDTQYF
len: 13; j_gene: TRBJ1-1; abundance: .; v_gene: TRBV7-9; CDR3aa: CASSLDMNTEAFF
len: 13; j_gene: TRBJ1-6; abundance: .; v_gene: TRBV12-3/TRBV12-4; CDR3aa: CASSFGDNSPLHF
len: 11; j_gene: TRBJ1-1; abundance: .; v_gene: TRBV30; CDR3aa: CAWRGVSEAFF
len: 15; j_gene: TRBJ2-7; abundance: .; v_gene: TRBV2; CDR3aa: CASSVFRGATYEQYF
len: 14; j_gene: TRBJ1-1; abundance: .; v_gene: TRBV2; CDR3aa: CASRAGTGSTEAFF
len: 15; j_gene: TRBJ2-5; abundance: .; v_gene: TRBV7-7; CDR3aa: CASSLGRGLGETQYF
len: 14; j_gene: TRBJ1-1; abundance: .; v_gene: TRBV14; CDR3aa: CASSPGTGLTEAFF
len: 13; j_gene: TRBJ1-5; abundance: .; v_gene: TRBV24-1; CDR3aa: CATGAQGNQPQHF
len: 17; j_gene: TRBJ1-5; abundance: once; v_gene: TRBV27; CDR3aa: CASSPVPPRGEDQPQHF
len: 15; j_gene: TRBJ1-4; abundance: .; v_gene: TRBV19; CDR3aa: CASTLGGSFNEKLFF
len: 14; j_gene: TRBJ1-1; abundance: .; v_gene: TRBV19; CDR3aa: CASRFSRANTEAFF
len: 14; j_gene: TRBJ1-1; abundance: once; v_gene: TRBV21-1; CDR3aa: CASSEGDRHTEAFF
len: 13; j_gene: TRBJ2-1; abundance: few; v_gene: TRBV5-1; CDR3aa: CASSMDSYNEQFF
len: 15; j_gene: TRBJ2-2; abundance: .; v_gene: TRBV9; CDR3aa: CASSSGGANTGELFF
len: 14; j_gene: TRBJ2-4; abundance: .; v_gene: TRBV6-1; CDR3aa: CASSEGDRGAIQYF
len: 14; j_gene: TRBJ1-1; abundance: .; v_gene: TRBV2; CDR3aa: CASRRRTGSTEAFF
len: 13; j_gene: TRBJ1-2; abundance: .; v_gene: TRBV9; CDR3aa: CASNRGINYGYTF
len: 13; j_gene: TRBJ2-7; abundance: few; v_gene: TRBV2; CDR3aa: CASYRGDSYEQYF
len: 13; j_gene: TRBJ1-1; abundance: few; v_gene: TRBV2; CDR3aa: CAGKREGVTEAFF
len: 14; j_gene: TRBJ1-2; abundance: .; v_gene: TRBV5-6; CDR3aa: CASSLGVPNYGYTF
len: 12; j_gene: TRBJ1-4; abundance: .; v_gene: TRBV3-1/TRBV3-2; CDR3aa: CASSLATEKLFF
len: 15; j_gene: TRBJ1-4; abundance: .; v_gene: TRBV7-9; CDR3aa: CASSLRTDAPEKLFF
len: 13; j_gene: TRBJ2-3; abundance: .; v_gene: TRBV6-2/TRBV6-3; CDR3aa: CASSDRGTDTQYF
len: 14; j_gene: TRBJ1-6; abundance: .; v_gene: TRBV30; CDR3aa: CAWRRGQRGSPLHF
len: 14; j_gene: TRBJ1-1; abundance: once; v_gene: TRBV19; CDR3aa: CASSKGDWDTEAFF
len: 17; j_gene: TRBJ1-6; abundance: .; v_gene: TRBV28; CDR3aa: CASSPGWGGTYNSPLHF
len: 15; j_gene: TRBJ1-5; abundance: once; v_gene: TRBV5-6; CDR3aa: CASSSLRRGNQPQHF
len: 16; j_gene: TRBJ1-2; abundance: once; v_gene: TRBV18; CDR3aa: CASSPPVYNRAYGYTF
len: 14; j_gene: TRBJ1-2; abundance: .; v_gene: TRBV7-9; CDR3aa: CASSPRWGGYGYTF
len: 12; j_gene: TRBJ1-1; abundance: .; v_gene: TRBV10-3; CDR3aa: CAISDEGPEAFF
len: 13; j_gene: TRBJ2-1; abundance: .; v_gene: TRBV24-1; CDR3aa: CATSDPDRHEQFF
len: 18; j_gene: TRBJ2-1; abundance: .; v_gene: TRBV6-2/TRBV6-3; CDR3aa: CASSYFTGGFISYNEQFF
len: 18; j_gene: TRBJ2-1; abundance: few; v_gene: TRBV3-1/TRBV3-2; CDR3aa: CASSSRLGTGGRNNEQFF
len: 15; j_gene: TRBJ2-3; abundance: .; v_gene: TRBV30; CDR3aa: CAWRLAGGLADTQYF
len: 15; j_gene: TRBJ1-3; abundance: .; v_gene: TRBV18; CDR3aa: CASSPGQASGNTIYF
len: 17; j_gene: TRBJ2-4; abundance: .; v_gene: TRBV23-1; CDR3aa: CASSQYRDRLAKNIQYF